The T cell receptor beta chain described here comes from a study of T cells in Graves' hyperthyroidism and ophthalmopathy. RNA transcripts gave rise to amplified TCR beta CDR3 regions. The HTBI set primed first-round TCR CDR3 RT-PCR. TCRdb redid the calling of the multiplex PCR reads with MiXCR, one entry per CDR3 protein. The sample has roughly 580,000 distinct CDR3 sequences, under 60% seen once. Newly diagnosed hyperthyroidism, duration under 2 months, in patients aged 18 to 65. Lactation, pregnancy, other autoimmune disease or uncontrolled infection led to exclusion of patients. The diagnostic basis comprised clinical symptoms, serum thyroxine and TRAb, thyroid ultrasound and orbital computed tomography. Concerning this clonotype itself: Its antigen is as yet unknown.

Overall study results and limits: Blood also showed most of the thyroid clonotypes that were expanded above 0.001.

The CDR3 has 16 residues. Trimming removed 4 bases from V and 5 bases from J, with 20 bases in between. In germline, CDR1 is MGHRA, CDR2 YSYEKL. Sequencing input: peripheral blood or thyroid tissue (not recorded which). The sequence was collected from a woman aged 18 to 35 with Graves' hyperthyroidism. The chain recombines TRBV4-1 with TRBJ2-5; D is uncertain. CDR3 amino acids: CASSPGSQETQETQYF. Here the CDR3 DNA reads TGCGCCAGCAGCCCTGGAAGCCAGGAGACTCAGGAGACCCAGTACTTC.